There are a few counts of the clone carrying this TCR beta chain. TCRdb re-analysed the RACE reads in MiXCR, keeping a single row per CDR3 protein. The data contain roughly 120,000 distinct CDR3 sequences, 13% of them singletons. The record originates from a study of human T cells and chemical hapten exposure. About the research overall: Cases of alopecia areata, totalis or universalis occurred in a predominantly female patient group.

The time point was: pre-sensitization, week 0. Indicated treatment: therapeutic diphenylcyclopropenone sensitization with weekly scalp DPC. This CDR3 has 15 amino acids. Trimming shortened V by 0 bases and J by 8 bases, and 15 bases separated the two germline ends. Germline CDR1 is LGHNA and CDR2 is YSLEER. The chain uses TRBV4-3 and TRBJ2-3; a weak D match, TRBD1 (6 bases). This specimen was whole blood, taken in connection with sensitization to the hapten diphenylcyclopropenone (DPC). The clonotype originates from a woman between 18 and 29 years old with alopecia areata. Some clones in this sample may be carry-over from other donors' samples. In DNA, the CDR3 is TGCGCCAGCAGCCAAGACCGCCCAGGGGCTGGTACGCAGTATTTT. Translation gives CASSQDRPGAGTQYF.